A selection of T cell receptor beta chains follows, all from one sample in a study of blood T cell repertoires in COVID-19. Sequenced by immunoSEQ multiplex PCR; TCRdb stores in-frame clones only, minus some. Of approximately 340,000 clones listed, 91% are singletons. Sequencing was carried out using PBMCs or T cells enriched from blood (not recorded which). The receptors originated from a woman aged 40 to 50 who had been exposed to COVID-19. The CDR3 runs from the conserved cysteine through the conserved F or W. Fields, in order: clone size, J gene, D gene, V gene, CDR3 protein, CDR3 DNA. A D gene is named only where the DNA matches it firmly. Expanded clones get a size class; other rows say once, few or many, or leave the size out.

abundance: once
j_gene: TRBJ1-2
d_gene: TRBD1
v_gene: TRBV3-1/TRBV3-2
CDR3aa: CASSQGGQGARDYTF
CDR3nt: TGTGCCAGCAGCCAAGGGGGGCAGGGGGCTCGGGACTACACCTTC

abundance: -
j_gene: TRBJ2-3
d_gene: TRBD1
v_gene: TRBV27
CDR3aa: CASSRQGGTDTQYF
CDR3nt: TGTGCCAGCAGCAGACAGGGTGGGACAGATACGCAGTATTTT

abundance: -
j_gene: TRBJ1-2
d_gene: -
v_gene: TRBV19
CDR3aa: CASSIVGQGLNGYTF
CDR3nt: TGTGCCAGTAGTATAGTGGGCCAGGGATTAAATGGCTACACCTTC

abundance: few
j_gene: TRBJ2-2
d_gene: TRBD2
v_gene: TRBV4-2
CDR3aa: CASSPRAAGGIGGGGELFF
CDR3nt: TGTGCCAGCAGCCCCCGGGCCGCGGGAGGGATCGGGGGGGGCGGGGAGCTGTTTTTT

abundance: -
j_gene: TRBJ1-6
d_gene: TRBD1
v_gene: TRBV5-6
CDR3aa: CASSSGTGASIGSPLHF
CDR3nt: TGTGCCAGCAGCTCCGGGACAGGGGCATCCATAGGTTCACCCCTCCACTTT

abundance: -
j_gene: TRBJ1-5
d_gene: TRBD1
v_gene: TRBV3-1/TRBV3-2
CDR3aa: CASSLLLGTGDYSNQPQHF
CDR3nt: TGTGCCAGCAGCCTACTATTGGGGACAGGGGATTATAGCAATCAGCCCCAGCATTTT

abundance: -
j_gene: TRBJ2-3
d_gene: TRBD1
v_gene: TRBV5-1
CDR3aa: CASSLGTVLGDTQYF
CDR3nt: TGCGCCAGCAGCCTGGGGACAGTCCTAGGGGATACGCAGTATTTT

abundance: -
j_gene: TRBJ1-5
d_gene: TRBD1
v_gene: TRBV6-2/TRBV6-3
CDR3aa: CASSSTGLSNQPQHF
CDR3nt: TGTGCCAGCAGTTCGACAGGGCTTAGCAATCAGCCCCAGCATTTT

abundance: -
j_gene: TRBJ2-7
d_gene: TRBD1
v_gene: TRBV6-2/TRBV6-3
CDR3aa: CASNPVWQGAYEQYF
CDR3nt: TGTGCCAGCAACCCGGTTTGGCAGGGGGCTTACGAGCAGTACTTC

abundance: -
j_gene: TRBJ1-1
d_gene: TRBD1
v_gene: TRBV19
CDR3aa: CASSLRQGDYTEAFF
CDR3nt: TGTGCCAGTAGTTTGCGACAGGGCGATTACACTGAAGCTTTCTTT

abundance: -
j_gene: TRBJ1-3
d_gene: TRBD1
v_gene: TRBV6-1
CDR3aa: CASSEPGTAGSGNTIYF
CDR3nt: TGTGCCAGCAGTGAGCCCGGGACAGCGGGCTCTGGAAACACCATATATTTT

abundance: once
j_gene: TRBJ2-3
d_gene: TRBD2
v_gene: TRBV29-1
CDR3aa: CSVGGGGADTQYF
CDR3nt: TGCAGCGTTGGGGGCGGGGGAGCAGATACGCAGTATTTT

abundance: few
j_gene: TRBJ1-5
d_gene: -
v_gene: TRBV15
CDR3aa: CATSRSGEEGQPQHF
CDR3nt: TGTGCCACCAGCAGATCAGGGGAAGAGGGGCAGCCCCAGCATTTT

abundance: -
j_gene: TRBJ2-1
d_gene: -
v_gene: TRBV4-3
CDR3aa: CASSQTGWGGQNEQFF
CDR3nt: TGCGCCAGCAGCCAGACCGGGTGGGGGGGACAAAATGAGCAGTTCTTC

abundance: -
j_gene: TRBJ2-3
d_gene: TRBD2
v_gene: TRBV7-2
CDR3aa: CASSLVPSGSDTQYF
CDR3nt: TGTGCCAGCAGCTTAGTTCCTAGCGGGAGTGATACGCAGTATTTT

abundance: -
j_gene: TRBJ1-2
d_gene: -
v_gene: TRBV5-1
CDR3aa: CASSPLPGQPYGYTF
CDR3nt: TGCGCCAGCAGCCCCCTCCCCGGACAGCCCTATGGCTACACCTTC

abundance: -
j_gene: TRBJ2-3
d_gene: -
v_gene: TRBV7-2
CDR3aa: CASSWTEADTQYF
CDR3nt: TGTGCCAGCAGTTGGACAGAGGCAGATACGCAGTATTTT

abundance: -
j_gene: TRBJ1-1
d_gene: -
v_gene: TRBV30
CDR3aa: CAWSEGQGAFF
CDR3nt: TGTGCCTGGAGTGAGGGACAAGGGGCTTTCTTT

abundance: -
j_gene: TRBJ2-5
d_gene: -
v_gene: TRBV14
CDR3aa: CASSQDSGRKTQYF
CDR3nt: TGTGCCAGCAGCCAAGATTCAGGTCGCAAGACCCAGTACTTC

abundance: few
j_gene: TRBJ1-3
d_gene: -
v_gene: TRBV7-3
CDR3aa: CASSMGGPPGNTIYF
CDR3nt: TGTGCCAGCAGCATGGGGGGACCCCCTGGAAACACCATATATTTT

abundance: -
j_gene: TRBJ2-1
d_gene: -
v_gene: TRBV3-1/TRBV3-2
CDR3aa: CASSQERGQEQFF
CDR3nt: TGTGCCAGCAGCCAAGAGCGCGGGCAAGAGCAGTTCTTC

abundance: -
j_gene: TRBJ1-1
d_gene: -
v_gene: TRBV3-1/TRBV3-2
CDR3aa: CASSPQGGANTEAFF
CDR3nt: TGTGCCAGCAGCCCCCAAGGGGGGGCGAACACTGAAGCTTTCTTT

abundance: -
j_gene: TRBJ2-1
d_gene: -
v_gene: TRBV12-3/TRBV12-4
CDR3aa: CASSLSLNYEQFF
CDR3nt: TGTGCCAGCAGTTTATCTCTCAACTATGAGCAGTTCTTC

abundance: -
j_gene: TRBJ1-3
d_gene: -
v_gene: TRBV19
CDR3aa: CASSNRASSGNTIYF
CDR3nt: TGTGCCAGTAGTAACAGGGCCTCCTCTGGAAACACCATATATTTT

abundance: -
j_gene: TRBJ2-7
d_gene: -
v_gene: TRBV7-2
CDR3aa: CASSLEPATGEQYF
CDR3nt: TGTGCCAGCAGCTTAGAACCTGCTACGGGCGAGCAGTACTTC

abundance: -
j_gene: TRBJ1-1
d_gene: -
v_gene: TRBV5-6
CDR3aa: CASSLGLPGNTEAFF
CDR3nt: TGTGCCAGCAGCTTGGGGCTGCCAGGCAACACTGAAGCTTTCTTT

abundance: -
j_gene: TRBJ2-3
d_gene: TRBD2
v_gene: TRBV5-1
CDR3aa: CASSLTSSGTTDTQYF
CDR3nt: TGCGCCAGCAGCTTGACGTCGAGCGGGACCACAGATACGCAGTATTTT

abundance: -
j_gene: TRBJ2-4
d_gene: -
v_gene: TRBV19
CDR3aa: CASSSIRLEGGNIQYF
CDR3nt: TGTGCCAGTAGTAGTATCCGCCTCGAAGGGGGAAACATTCAGTACTTC

abundance: -
j_gene: TRBJ2-2
d_gene: TRBD1
v_gene: TRBV28
CDR3aa: CASTKPGQGANGELFF
CDR3nt: TGTGCCAGCACTAAACCGGGACAGGGGGCGAACGGGGAGCTGTTTTTT

abundance: -
j_gene: TRBJ1-6
d_gene: -
v_gene: TRBV3-1/TRBV3-2
CDR3aa: CASSQLASPLHF
CDR3nt: TGTGCCAGCAGCCAATTGGCTTCACCCCTCCACTTT

abundance: -
j_gene: TRBJ2-5
d_gene: TRBD2
v_gene: TRBV2
CDR3aa: CASSERLAGVETQYF
CDR3nt: TGTGCCAGCAGTGAACGTCTAGCGGGAGTAGAGACCCAGTACTTC

abundance: -
j_gene: TRBJ2-7
d_gene: TRBD1
v_gene: TRBV11-3
CDR3aa: CASSYPGQGPEQYF
CDR3nt: TGTGCCAGCAGCTATCCGGGACAGGGACCCGAGCAGTACTTC

abundance: -
j_gene: TRBJ1-2
d_gene: TRBD1
v_gene: TRBV15
CDR3aa: CATSRDWQGAYYGYTF
CDR3nt: TGTGCCACCAGCAGAGATTGGCAGGGGGCCTACTATGGCTACACCTTC

abundance: -
j_gene: TRBJ2-2
d_gene: TRBD2
v_gene: TRBV10-2
CDR3aa: CASSGGGGANTGELFF
CDR3nt: TGCGCCAGCAGTGGAGGTGGGGGGGCGAACACCGGGGAGCTGTTTTTT

abundance: -
j_gene: TRBJ2-1
d_gene: TRBD1
v_gene: TRBV7-2
CDR3aa: CASSVSGQGRNEQFF
CDR3nt: TGTGCCAGCAGCGTGAGCGGACAGGGGAGGAATGAGCAGTTCTTC

abundance: -
j_gene: TRBJ1-1
d_gene: -
v_gene: TRBV13
CDR3aa: CASSPATGDPEAFF
CDR3nt: TGTGCCAGCAGCCCTGCCACAGGCGATCCTGAAGCTTTCTTT

abundance: -
j_gene: TRBJ2-7
d_gene: -
v_gene: TRBV19
CDR3aa: CASSKSGPFSYEQYF
CDR3nt: TGTGCCAGTAGTAAAAGCGGGCCCTTCTCCTACGAGCAGTACTTC

abundance: -
j_gene: TRBJ1-1
d_gene: TRBD1
v_gene: TRBV6-5
CDR3aa: CASRFQQGLGTEAFF
CDR3nt: TGTGCCAGCAGATTCCAACAGGGGCTGGGGACTGAAGCTTTCTTT

abundance: -
j_gene: TRBJ2-1
d_gene: TRBD2
v_gene: TRBV19
CDR3aa: CASSVTGTNYNEQFF
CDR3nt: TGTGCCAGTAGCGTAACCGGGACTAACTACAATGAGCAGTTCTTC

abundance: -
j_gene: TRBJ1-2
d_gene: -
v_gene: TRBV13
CDR3aa: CASSLGRWTDYGYTF
CDR3nt: TGTGCCAGCAGCTTAGGCCGATGGACAGACTATGGCTACACCTTC

abundance: -
j_gene: TRBJ1-1
d_gene: -
v_gene: TRBV25-1
CDR3aa: CASSGSTEAFF
CDR3nt: TGTGCCAGCAGTGGGAGCACTGAAGCTTTCTTT

abundance: -
j_gene: TRBJ1-2
d_gene: -
v_gene: TRBV27
CDR3aa: CASSFQGMSGYTF
CDR3nt: TGTGCCAGCAGTTTTCAGGGGATGTCTGGCTACACCTTC

abundance: -
j_gene: TRBJ1-1
d_gene: TRBD1
v_gene: TRBV7-9
CDR3aa: CASSPDRIYTEAFF
CDR3nt: TGTGCCAGCAGCCCGGACAGGATATACACTGAAGCTTTCTTT

abundance: -
j_gene: TRBJ2-7
d_gene: TRBD2
v_gene: TRBV7-3
CDR3aa: CASKSSAGAYEQYF
CDR3nt: TGTGCCAGCAAGTCTTCGGCGGGGGCCTACGAGCAGTACTTC

abundance: -
j_gene: TRBJ1-6
d_gene: TRBD1
v_gene: TRBV19
CDR3aa: CASSSRPRGYNNSPLHF
CDR3nt: TGTGCCAGTAGTTCCCGGCCCAGGGGGTACAATAATTCACCCCTCCACTTT

abundance: -
j_gene: TRBJ2-7
d_gene: -
v_gene: TRBV7-3
CDR3aa: CASSSSGGYEQYF
CDR3nt: TGTGCCAGCAGCTCATCAGGTGGATACGAGCAGTACTTC

abundance: -
j_gene: TRBJ2-2
d_gene: TRBD1
v_gene: TRBV24-1
CDR3aa: CATSEEATGAGTGELFF
CDR3nt: TGTGCCACCAGTGAGGAGGCGACAGGGGCAGGCACCGGGGAGCTGTTTTTT

abundance: -
j_gene: TRBJ2-7
d_gene: TRBD2
v_gene: TRBV2
CDR3aa: CASREGLAEAYEQYF
CDR3nt: TGTGCCAGCAGGGAGGGACTAGCGGAGGCCTACGAGCAGTACTTC

abundance: once
j_gene: TRBJ2-5
d_gene: TRBD2
v_gene: TRBV5-1
CDR3aa: CASSLRGPSGAQETQYF
CDR3nt: TGCGCCAGCAGCTTGAGGGGGCCTAGCGGGGCCCAAGAGACCCAGTACTTC

abundance: -
j_gene: TRBJ1-1
d_gene: -
v_gene: TRBV18
CDR3aa: CASSPKGEGTEAFF
CDR3nt: TGTGCCAGCTCACCTAAGGGGGAAGGCACTGAAGCTTTCTTT

abundance: -
j_gene: TRBJ2-7
d_gene: TRBD1
v_gene: TRBV5-6
CDR3aa: CASSPPLQGLRSYEQYF
CDR3nt: TGTGCCAGCAGCCCACCTCTACAGGGGTTGAGGTCCTACGAGCAGTACTTC

abundance: -
j_gene: TRBJ2-2
d_gene: -
v_gene: TRBV5-4
CDR3aa: CASGSAGELFF
CDR3nt: TGTGCCAGCGGGAGTGCCGGGGAGCTGTTTTTT

abundance: -
j_gene: TRBJ1-2
d_gene: TRBD1
v_gene: TRBV5-1
CDR3aa: CASSPGQLPGGYTF
CDR3nt: TGCGCCAGCAGCCCGGGACAGCTCCCTGGTGGCTACACCTTC

abundance: -
j_gene: TRBJ2-1
d_gene: TRBD2
v_gene: TRBV7-2
CDR3aa: CASSIGGLAGINEQFF
CDR3nt: TGTGCCAGCAGCATCGGGGGACTAGCGGGAATCAATGAGCAGTTCTTC

abundance: -
j_gene: TRBJ2-2
d_gene: TRBD2
v_gene: TRBV6-2/TRBV6-3
CDR3aa: CASSRLAGNTGELFF
CDR3nt: TGTGCCAGCAGTCGACTAGCGGGAAACACCGGGGAGCTGTTTTTT

abundance: -
j_gene: TRBJ2-2
d_gene: -
v_gene: TRBV9
CDR3aa: CASTLRGGNTGELFF
CDR3nt: TGTGCCAGCACCCTGAGGGGGGGCAACACCGGGGAGCTGTTTTTT

abundance: -
j_gene: TRBJ1-5
d_gene: TRBD1
v_gene: TRBV28
CDR3aa: CASSGPDRGNQPQHF
CDR3nt: TGTGCCAGCAGCGGCCCAGACAGGGGGAATCAGCCCCAGCATTTT

abundance: -
j_gene: TRBJ1-2
d_gene: TRBD1
v_gene: TRBV6-1
CDR3aa: CASSEPRGQAYGYTF
CDR3nt: TGTGCCAGCAGTGAACCCCGGGGACAGGCCTATGGCTACACCTTC

abundance: once
j_gene: TRBJ1-3
d_gene: TRBD1
v_gene: TRBV13
CDR3aa: CASSFRQGASSGNTIYF
CDR3nt: TGTGCCAGCAGCTTCCGACAGGGGGCTTCTTCTGGAAACACCATATATTTT